This is a list of T cell receptor beta chains from one sample in a study of blood T cell repertoires in COVID-19. Sequencing used immunoSEQ multiplex PCR; TCRdb keeps in-frame clones, though not all of them. The sample has around 130,000 clones; about 85% are singletons. Sequencing used peripheral blood. These receptors all come from a human donor in a cohort sampled during active COVID-19. The CDR3 runs from the conserved cysteine through the conserved F or W. Each record gives: clone size, V gene, J gene, D gene, CDR3 DNA, CDR3 protein. A D gene is named only where the DNA matches it firmly. The size entry is marked missing in some rows and otherwise reads once, few, many or a size class.

.	TRBV7-2	TRBJ1-2	.	TGTGCCAGCAGCCCTCGGGGGAGCCGCTATGGCTACACCTTC	CASSPRGSRYGYTF
.	TRBV30	TRBJ1-2	.	TGTGCCTGGAGTTTTGCAGGGCGAGGCTACACCTTC	CAWSFAGRGYTF
.	TRBV20-1	TRBJ1-1	.	TGCAGTGCTAGTCAGGGAAGGTCCACTGAAGCTTTCTTT	CSASQGRSTEAFF
.	TRBV5-6	TRBJ1-5	.	TGTGCCAGCAGCTTGGGTGGACGGGGTGAACAGCCCCAGCATTTT	CASSLGGRGEQPQHF
.	TRBV5-1	TRBJ2-6	TRBD1	TGCGCCAGCAGTTCCACCGGGACAGGGAGCTCTGGGGCCAACGTCCTGACTTTC	CASSSTGTGSSGANVLTF
.	TRBV2	TRBJ2-2	.	TGTGCCAGCAAAGAGGGAACGAACACCGGGGAGCTGTTTTTT	CASKEGTNTGELFF
.	TRBV5-6	TRBJ1-1	.	TGTGCCAGCAGCGCCCTGGTTAGGGGCACTGAAGCTTTCTTT	CASSALVRGTEAFF
.	TRBV19	TRBJ2-2	TRBD2	TGTGCCAGTAGTATACCTAGCGGGACCAACACCGGGGAGCTGTTTTTT	CASSIPSGTNTGELFF
.	TRBV5-4	TRBJ2-1	.	TGTGCCAGCAGCTCTTTCCAGGAGCAGTTCTTC	CASSSFQEQFF
.	TRBV5-4	TRBJ1-1	TRBD1	TGTGCCAGCAGCTCGCAGGGGGGAACTGAAGCTTTCTTT	CASSSQGGTEAFF
.	TRBV30	TRBJ1-2	TRBD1	TGTGCCTGGGTCGTGAGGACAGGGTATCTCTATGGCTACACCTTC	CAWVVRTGYLYGYTF
.	TRBV27	TRBJ1-1	TRBD1	TGTGCCAGCAGTTGGACAGGGGGCAAACCTGAAGCTTTCTTT	CASSWTGGKPEAFF
.	TRBV5-1	TRBJ2-5	TRBD2	TGCGCCAGCAGCACCGGGACAGGGGGACTAGCGGGAGCAGAGACCCAGTACTTC	CASSTGTGGLAGAETQYF
few	TRBV2	TRBJ2-7	.	TGTGCCAGCAGTGAAATGCGGGGGGGACAGGGGACATTCGAGCAGTACTTC	CASSEMRGGQGTFEQYF
few	TRBV2	TRBJ1-2	.	TGTGCCAGAGTCTTTCCGGGACTGCGGGATGACTATGGCTACACCTTC	CARVFPGLRDDYGYTF
.	TRBV7-2	TRBJ1-1	TRBD1	TGTGCCAGCAGCTATAAAGGGACAGGGCACACTGAAGCTTTCTTT	CASSYKGTGHTEAFF
.	TRBV19	TRBJ2-3	TRBD2	TGTGCCAGTAGTAGGCGGGAGTTCACAGATACGCAGTATTTT	CASSRREFTDTQYF
.	TRBV7-2	TRBJ1-1	.	TGTGCCAGCAGCCCCAGGGAAAGGAACACTGAAGCTTTCTTT	CASSPRERNTEAFF
.	TRBV19	TRBJ1-4	.	TGTGCCAGTAGTCTCCGGTCAACTAATGAAAAACTGTTTTTT	CASSLRSTNEKLFF
few	TRBV7-9	TRBJ2-1	TRBD1	TGTGCCAGCAGCAACCGACAGGGAGCGGATGAGCAGTTCTTC	CASSNRQGADEQFF
.	TRBV6-2/TRBV6-3	TRBJ1-5	.	TGTGCCAGCAGTTACGTTCCCCTAGGCAGGGCGCCGGGCAATCAGCCCCAGCATTTT	CASSYVPLGRAPGNQPQHF
.	TRBV23-1	TRBJ1-3	TRBD1	TGCGCCAGCAGTCAGTTCAGCTACAGGGGAATTTGGAACACCATATATTTT	CASSQFSYRGIWNTIYF
.	TRBV6-5	TRBJ2-1	TRBD2	TGTGCCAGCAGTTACAGGACTAGCGGCAACTACAATGAGCAGTTCTTC	CASSYRTSGNYNEQFF
.	TRBV7-9	TRBJ1-1	TRBD1	TGTGCCAGCAGCCCCATGGGACAGGGGGCAGGAAACACTGAAGCTTTCTTT	CASSPMGQGAGNTEAFF
.	TRBV9	TRBJ2-3	TRBD1	TGTGCCAGCAGCGCGGGACAGTTCACAGATACGCAGTATTTT	CASSAGQFTDTQYF
once	TRBV12-3/TRBV12-4	TRBJ2-5	.	TGTGCCAGCAGGCGGGGACCAGAGACCCAGTACTTC	CASRRGPETQYF